The clone carrying this TCR beta chain was detected once. Antigen unknown. These data originate in a study of PD-1 blockade in classical Hodgkin lymphoma. Study-wide points: Patients starting nivolumab less than 1 year after ASCT had lower diversity and were excluded from later analyses. In CD4+ cells, TCR diversity went up significantly by C4D1, but in CD8+ cells it did not.

The method was immunoSEQ multiplex PCR; TCRdb's version includes in-frame clones alone and lacks a portion of them. Of some 34,000 clones listed, around three quarters are singletons. Germline V CDR1 and CDR2: MNHEY, SVGAGI. V was cut by 0 bases and J by 2 bases, with 12 bases left in between. The CDR3 covers 16 residues. This sample's time point: cycle 4 day 1 (C4D1), after less than 7 weeks of nivolumab. The patients all showed relapse after autologous stem cell transplantation, while their brentuximab vedotin exposure varied. The sequencing here drew on peripheral blood mononuclear cells (PBMCs), taken before the fourth cycle of nivolumab. This receptor was taken from a human donor with classical Hodgkin lymphoma. This rearrangement joins TRBV6-5 to TRBJ2-3; a possible D gene is TRBD1 (6 bases). CDR3 sequence: CASSYSLTGFTDTQYF. Written as DNA, the CDR3 is TGTGCCAGCAGTTACTCGTTAACAGGGTTCACAGATACGCAGTATTTT.